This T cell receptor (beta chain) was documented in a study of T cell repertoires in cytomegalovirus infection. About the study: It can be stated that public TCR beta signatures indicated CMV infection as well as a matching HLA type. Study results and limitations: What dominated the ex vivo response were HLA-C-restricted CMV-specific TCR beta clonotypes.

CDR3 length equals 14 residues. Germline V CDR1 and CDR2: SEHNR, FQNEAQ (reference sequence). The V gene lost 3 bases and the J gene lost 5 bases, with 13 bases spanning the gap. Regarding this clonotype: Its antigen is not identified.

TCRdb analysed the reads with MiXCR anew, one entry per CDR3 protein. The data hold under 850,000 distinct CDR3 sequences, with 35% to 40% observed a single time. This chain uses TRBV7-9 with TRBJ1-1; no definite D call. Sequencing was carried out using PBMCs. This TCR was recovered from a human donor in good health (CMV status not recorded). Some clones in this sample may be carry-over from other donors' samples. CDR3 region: CASSLTHGGTEAFF. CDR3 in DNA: TGTGCCAGCAGCTTGACCCACGGCGGGACTGAAGCTTTCTTT.